Below are 12 T cell receptor beta chains sequenced from a single sample in a study of T cells expressing NK-cell markers. TCRdb reprocessed the 5' RACE reads and reports one entry per CDR3 protein, with no DNA. The sample data list roughly 380,000 distinct CDR3 sequences. Specimen: blood T cells: a sorted CD56 or NKG2C T cell subset, CD4+ or CD8+ T cells, or bulk PBMC T cells (not recorded which). The receptors stem from a man aged 18-75 years in good health.

The rearrangement links TRBV7-3 to TRBJ2-7; without DNA, the TCRdb call of TRBD2 cannot be checked. This CDR3 contains 21 residues. Germline CDR1 is SGHTA and CDR2 is FQGTGA. CDR3 residues: CASSLKPSGGPAWPRLYEQYF.

CDR3 protein: CASSGISYEQYF. J is TRBJ2-7 and V is TRBV7-6. The CDR3 length is 12 residues. Germline CDR1 SGHVS, CDR2 FNYEAQ.

The chain uses TRBV18 and TRBJ1-3. Germline CDR1 and CDR2: KGHSH and LQKENI. The CDR3 is made up of 15 amino acids. The CDR3 sequence is CASSPETVTGNTIYF.

The V and J genes are TRBV27 and TRBJ2-5. Germline-derived CDR1 and CDR2 are MNHEY and SMNVEV (reference sequence). This CDR3 is built from 15 residues. The CDR3 here is CASSTYLQSEETQYF.

This chain joins TRBV24-1 and TRBJ2-1; the TCRdb call, TRBD2, lacks DNA for checking. Germline CDR1 is KGHDR and CDR2 is SFDVKD. The length of the CDR3 is 14 residues. CDR3 loop: CATSIGGIRDEQFF.

The chain joins TRBV10-3 to TRBJ2-2; the TRBD2 assignment by TCRdb is unverifiable without DNA. Germline-derived CDR1 and CDR2 are ENHRY and SYGVKD. This CDR3 comprises 15 residues. The CDR3 loop reads CAISERGGHTGELFF.

The chain couples TRBV30 to TRBJ2-1; lacking DNA, the TRBD2 call made by TCRdb goes unchecked. Germline lookup yields CDR1 GTSNPN and CDR2 SVGIG (reference sequence). The CDR3 is 13 amino acids. This CDR3 is CAWSSLEGHEQFF. Filled out from reference TRBV30 and TRBJ2-1, the complete variable domain reads SQTIHQWPATLVQPVGSPLSLECTVEGTSNPNLYWYRQAAGRGLQLLFYSVGIGQISSEVPQNLSASRPQDRQFILSSKKLLLSDSGFYLCAWSSLEGHEQFFGPGTRLTVL.

V and J are TRBV4-1 and TRBJ2-1. Germline CDR1 is MGHRA and CDR2 is YSYEKL. The length of the CDR3 is 13 residues. This CDR3 is CASSQREYNEQFF.

The J gene is TRBJ1-1, the V gene TRBV5-1; the D call of TRBD1 rests on TCRdb alone, since no DNA is present to check it. The CDR3 covers 13 residues. Germline V gene lookup returns CDR1 SGHRS and CDR2 YFSETQ. The CDR3 sequence: CASRWGRDTEAFF.

This chain connects TRBV11-2 to TRBJ2-1; the TCRdb D gene call, TRBD2, has no DNA to confirm it. CDR3 size: 16 residues. CDR1 is SGHAT, CDR2 FQNNGV, per germline. CDR3 loop: CASSYLGGGAVNEQFF.

The CDR3 region is CASSPFGADQETQYF. The rearrangement links TRBV18 to TRBJ2-5; no DNA is available, so the TRBD1 call from TCRdb remains unchecked. The CDR3 extends over 15 amino acids. Germline assignment: CDR1 KGHSH and CDR2 LQKENI.

The gene calls are TRBV18 and TRBJ2-7; there is no DNA to check the TCRdb D call of TRBD1. Germline V lookup: CDR1 KGHSH, CDR2 LQKENI. This CDR3 is built from 14 residues. The CDR3 here is CASSKNRDTYEQYF.